The 13 T cell receptor beta chains in this list originate from one sample, sequenced in a study of brain T cells in children with intractable seizures. Libraries were prepared by immunoSEQ multiplex PCR; TCRdb keeps only in-frame clonotypes and omits some of them. Of about 350,000 clones listed, about 94% were seen once; the top ten hold about 6%. Time point reported: blood from clinic visit 5 months post-surgery; TSC patient then seizure free. The specimen was peripheral blood, collected more than 4 months after surgery. These receptors were collected from a boy in the first two years of life with tuberous sclerosis and intractable seizures.

The V call is TRBV3-1 (or the pseudogene TRBV3-2), the J call TRBJ2-3; 10 nucleotides align to TRBD1. Germline CDR1 is LGHDT and CDR2 is YNNKEL (reference sequence). Trimming took 4 bases from V and 8 from J; bases not matched to a gene: 9. The CDR3 is 15 residues long. CDR3: CASSLWGQGPGTQYF. The CDR3 nucleotides are TGTGCCAGCAGCCTATGGGGACAGGGGCCCGGTACGCAGTATTTT.

This chain connects TRBV4-1 to TRBJ2-3; D is unresolved. The germline V and J ends were trimmed by 1 base and 2 bases, with 7 bases remaining between them. CDR3 length: 14 residues. Germline V CDR1 and CDR2: MGHRA, YSYEKL. DNA of the CDR3: TGCGCCAGCAGCCAAGCTGCATTCACAGATACGCAGTATTTT. This gives the protein CASSQAAFTDTQYF.

The chain recombines TRBV3-1 (or the pseudogene TRBV3-2) with TRBJ2-1, with 13 bases that match TRBD2. The CDR3 is 16 amino acids. Germline lookup yields CDR1 LGHDT and CDR2 YNNKEL (reference sequence). After removal of 3 bases from V and 10 bases from J, the junction contained 9 bases not matched to a gene. The CDR3 bases are TGTGCCAGCAGCCATAGACACGGGACTAGCGGGACCGAGCAGTTCTTC. This gives the protein CASSHRHGTSGTEQFF.

The genes are TRBV6-5 and TRBJ2-7, with D tentatively TRBD2 (5 bases). CDR1 is MNHEY, CDR2 SVGAGI, per germline. CDR3 length: 12 residues. V lost 0 bases, J lost 7 bases, and 7 bases lay in between. The CDR3 region has the DNA TGTGCCAGCAGTTACTCCGGGGAAGAGCAGTACTTC. This codes for CASSYSGEEQYF.

In DNA, the CDR3 is TGTGCCAGCACCAGCGCCCAGAGGCCTGGAAACACCATATATTTT. This translates into CASTSAQRPGNTIYF. This chain connects TRBV11-2 to TRBJ1-3; D call uncertain. Germline values: CDR1 SGHAT, CDR2 FQNNGV. V was pared by 7 bases and J by 2 bases, with 15 bases between. CDR3 length: 15 amino acids.

The chain links TRBV7-8 to TRBJ1-1, with D unresolved. Germline loops: CDR1 SGHVS, CDR2 FQNEAQ. The CDR3 has 15 residues. Trimming removed 1 base at V and 3 bases at J, with 12 bases between. CDR3: CASSLGASKHTEAFF. CDR3 nucleotide sequence: TGTGCCAGCAGCTTAGGGGCCAGCAAACACACTGAAGCTTTCTTT.

Only one count was recorded for this clone. The gene calls are TRBV19 and TRBJ2-5; TRBD1 or TRBD2 may be the D gene (5 bases each). CDR3 length: 15 amino acids. The V end lost 4 bases, the J end lost 2 bases, and 14 bases lay between the germline ends. CDR1 LNHDA and CDR2 SQIVND come from the germline V gene (reference sequence). This chain's CDR3 is CASSNQGPTQETQYF. The CDR3 coding sequence is TGTGCCAGTAGTAATCAGGGACCCACTCAAGAGACCCAGTACTTC.

This rearrangement joins TRBV5-5 to TRBJ2-7, with 8 nucleotides matching TRBD2. V was pared by 4 bases and J by 2 bases, with 8 bases of the junction left unmatched. Germline CDR1 and CDR2: SGHKS and YYEKEE (reference sequence). CDR3 length: 15 amino acids. The CDR3: CASSPGGADAYEQYF. The CDR3, as DNA: TGTGCCAGCAGCCCGGGAGGGGCAGACGCCTACGAGCAGTACTTC.

This clone was seen only a few times. The gene calls are TRBV6-2 or TRBV6-3 and TRBJ2-2, with TRBD2 matching 13 bases. Unmatched junction bases numbered 4, after V lost 3 bases and J lost 6 bases. CDR3 length: 16 residues. Germline V lookup: CDR1 MNHEY, CDR2 SVGEGT. CDR3 residues: CASSYKGLAGPGELFF. The CDR3 region has the DNA TGTGCCAGCAGTTATAAGGGACTAGCGGGACCCGGGGAGCTGTTTTTT.

The J gene is TRBJ2-3, the V gene TRBV11-1, with D perhaps matching TRBD1 or TRBD2 (5 bases each). CDR3 length equals 15 residues. V lost 5 bases, J lost 0 bases, and 12 bases lay in between. Germline CDR1 SGHAT, CDR2 FQDESV (reference sequence). CDR3 amino acids: CASSPGPSSTDTQYF. The CDR3, as DNA: TGTGCCAGCAGCCCGGGGCCCTCTAGCACAGATACGCAGTATTTT.

The CDR3 sequence is CASSPPGQGNQPQHF. As DNA, the CDR3 is TGTGCCAGCTCACCCCCGGGACAGGGGAATCAGCCCCAGCATTTT. V is TRBV18 and J is TRBJ1-5; 10 bases agree with TRBD1. The germline gives CDR1 KGHSH, CDR2 LQKENI. Trimming removed 3 bases from V and 4 bases from J; junction bases left unmatched: 3. CDR3 length: 15 amino acids.

The genes are TRBV5-5 and TRBJ2-3, with D possibly being TRBD1 or TRBD2 (5 bases each). This CDR3 region has 16 residues. Trimming pared 3 bases from V and 0 bases from J, leaving 14 bases between. The germline gives CDR1 SGHKS, CDR2 YYEKEE (reference sequence). The CDR3 here is CASSSGPDWSTDTQYF. The DNA of the CDR3 is TGTGCCAGCAGCTCGGGACCTGACTGGAGCACAGATACGCAGTATTTT.

V gene TRBV5-8 combines with J gene TRBJ1-3, with D perhaps matching TRBD1 (5 bases). Trimming left V 4 bases short and J 4 bases short, with 15 bases between. Germline V lookup: CDR1 SGHTS, CDR2 YDEGEE. The CDR3 consists of 15 residues. CDR3 residues: CASSLPQGFGNTIYF. The DNA for the CDR3 is TGTGCCAGCAGCCTTCCTCAGGGATTCGGAAACACCATATATTTT.